This is a list of T cell receptor beta chains from one sample in a study of CD8 T cells in Susac syndrome. TCRdb used MiXCR to reprocess the immunoSEQ multiplex PCR reads, holding one entry per CDR3 protein. The sample carries over 65,000 distinct CDR3 sequences, approximately 94% recorded once. Specimen: CD4+ T cells from PBMCs. These TCRs come from a human donor with Susac syndrome. The CDR3 runs from the conserved cysteine through the conserved F or W. D genes are given only for firm matches. Some rows mark clone size as missing; the rest say once, few, many or name a class of expanded clone.

abundance: .; d_gene: .; j_gene: TRBJ1-5; v_gene: TRBV12-3/TRBV12-4; CDR3aa: CASTRAVGQPQHF; CDR3nt: TGTGCCAGCACCCGAGCGGTTGGTCAGCCCCAGCATTTT
abundance: .; d_gene: .; j_gene: TRBJ2-2; v_gene: TRBV28; CDR3aa: CASSLRTGTGELFF; CDR3nt: TGTGCCAGCAGTCTACGGACTGGAACCGGGGAGCTGTTTTTT
abundance: once; d_gene: .; j_gene: TRBJ2-3; v_gene: TRBV3-1; CDR3aa: CASRRSPGAGTDTQYF; CDR3nt: TGTGCCAGCAGGCGCTCCCCGGGGGCGGGCACAGATACGCAGTATTTT
abundance: .; d_gene: .; j_gene: TRBJ2-3; v_gene: TRBV24-1; CDR3aa: CATSDRGRTDTQYF; CDR3nt: TGTGCCACCAGTGATCGGGGACGGACAGATACGCAGTATTTT
abundance: .; d_gene: .; j_gene: TRBJ2-1; v_gene: TRBV7-7; CDR3aa: CASSLLRAGSEQFF; CDR3nt: TGTGCCAGCAGCTTATTGAGGGCCGGGTCGGAGCAGTTCTTC
abundance: once; d_gene: TRBD1; j_gene: TRBJ2-3; v_gene: TRBV5-1; CDR3aa: CASVKGQYTDTQYF; CDR3nt: TGCGCCAGCGTAAAGGGACAGTACACAGATACGCAGTATTTT
abundance: .; d_gene: .; j_gene: TRBJ1-5; v_gene: TRBV30; CDR3aa: CASGTLSNQPQHF; CDR3nt: TGTGCCTCCGGGACACTTAGCAATCAGCCCCAGCATTTT
abundance: .; d_gene: TRBD1; j_gene: TRBJ1-4; v_gene: TRBV7-2; CDR3aa: CASSLGGVDEKLFF; CDR3nt: TGTGCCAGCAGCCTAGGGGGCGTGGATGAAAAACTGTTTTTT
abundance: .; d_gene: .; j_gene: TRBJ2-3; v_gene: TRBV28; CDR3aa: CASRLLDTQYF; CDR3nt: TGTGCCAGCAGACTCTTAGATACGCAGTATTTT
abundance: .; d_gene: TRBD2; j_gene: TRBJ2-7; v_gene: TRBV6-1; CDR3aa: CASSSIGTSWEQYF; CDR3nt: TGTGCCAGCAGCTCGATAGGGACTAGTTGGGAGCAGTACTTC
abundance: .; d_gene: .; j_gene: TRBJ1-1; v_gene: TRBV29-1; CDR3aa: CSVSTETNTEAFF; CDR3nt: TGCAGCGTTTCGACGGAAACGAACACTGAAGCTTTCTTT
abundance: .; d_gene: .; j_gene: TRBJ1-2; v_gene: TRBV6-5; CDR3aa: CASSSPSGTDPEDGYTF; CDR3nt: TGTGCCAGCAGTTCCCCCTCCGGGACTGACCCCGAGGATGGCTACACCTTC
abundance: .; d_gene: .; j_gene: TRBJ2-3; v_gene: TRBV7-3; CDR3aa: CASSSTITPTQYF; CDR3nt: TGTGCCAGCAGCTCGACAATCACCCCCACGCAGTATTTT
abundance: .; d_gene: TRBD1; j_gene: TRBJ2-4; v_gene: TRBV18; CDR3aa: CASSPGTGNIQYF; CDR3nt: TGTGCCAGCTCACCAGGGACAGGGAACATTCAGTACTTC
abundance: .; d_gene: .; j_gene: TRBJ2-5; v_gene: TRBV6-1; CDR3aa: CASSKSGQETQYF; CDR3nt: TGTGCCAGCAGTAAAAGCGGTCAAGAGACCCAGTACTTC
abundance: .; d_gene: .; j_gene: TRBJ2-7; v_gene: TRBV6-1; CDR3aa: CATPLRDGGYEQYF; CDR3nt: TGTGCCACGCCCCTGAGGGACGGGGGCTACGAGCAGTACTTC
abundance: .; d_gene: .; j_gene: TRBJ2-3; v_gene: TRBV7-7; CDR3aa: CASSPTDLATDTQYF; CDR3nt: TGTGCCAGCAGTCCCACAGACCTCGCCACAGATACGCAGTATTTT
abundance: .; d_gene: TRBD1; j_gene: TRBJ2-1; v_gene: TRBV14; CDR3aa: CASSQSGTGHYNEQFF; CDR3nt: TGTGCCAGCAGCCAATCGGGGACAGGGCACTACAATGAGCAGTTCTTC
abundance: .; d_gene: .; j_gene: TRBJ2-7; v_gene: TRBV28; CDR3aa: CASSPFVGAYEQYF; CDR3nt: TGTGCCAGCAGTCCTTTCGTGGGGGCCTACGAGCAGTACTTC
abundance: once; d_gene: TRBD1; j_gene: TRBJ2-1; v_gene: TRBV6-1; CDR3aa: CASSGNRDRYNEQFF; CDR3nt: TGTGCCAGCAGTGGTAACCGGGACAGATACAATGAGCAGTTCTTC
abundance: .; d_gene: TRBD1; j_gene: TRBJ2-7; v_gene: TRBV12-3/TRBV12-4; CDR3aa: CASSRGGQGQYEQYF; CDR3nt: TGTGCCAGCAGTCGGGGAGGACAGGGACAATACGAGCAGTACTTC
abundance: .; d_gene: TRBD2; j_gene: TRBJ2-7; v_gene: TRBV27; CDR3aa: CASSHLTSGRGYEQYF; CDR3nt: TGTGCCAGCAGTCACTTGACTAGCGGGAGAGGCTACGAGCAGTACTTC
abundance: .; d_gene: TRBD1; j_gene: TRBJ1-5; v_gene: TRBV7-9; CDR3aa: CASSGIGQGNQPQHF; CDR3nt: TGTGCCAGCAGCGGAATCGGACAGGGAAATCAGCCCCAGCATTTT
abundance: few; d_gene: .; j_gene: TRBJ1-2; v_gene: TRBV12-3/TRBV12-4; CDR3aa: CASSLNYGYTF; CDR3nt: TGTGCCAGCAGTTTAAACTATGGCTACACCTTC
abundance: .; d_gene: TRBD1; j_gene: TRBJ2-5; v_gene: TRBV4-2; CDR3aa: CASSQDSPGGTQYF; CDR3nt: TGTGCCAGCAGCCAAGATAGTCCAGGGGGCACTCAGTACTTC
abundance: .; d_gene: TRBD1; j_gene: TRBJ1-3; v_gene: TRBV7-2; CDR3aa: CASSPRGDRLLVGNTIYF; CDR3nt: TGTGCCAGCAGCCCACGGGGGGACAGACTTTTAGTTGGAAACACCATATATTTT
abundance: .; d_gene: .; j_gene: TRBJ2-3; v_gene: TRBV7-2; CDR3aa: CASRGPQADTQYF; CDR3nt: TGTGCCAGCAGAGGGCCTCAGGCAGATACGCAGTATTTT
abundance: .; d_gene: TRBD1; j_gene: TRBJ1-2; v_gene: TRBV29-1; CDR3aa: CSVEDRTGGYGYTF; CDR3nt: TGCAGCGTTGAAGATCGGACAGGGGGGTATGGCTACACCTTC
abundance: once; d_gene: .; j_gene: TRBJ2-7; v_gene: TRBV13; CDR3aa: CASSLVGKGPYEQYF; CDR3nt: TGTGCCAGCAGCTTAGTGGGGAAGGGCCCCTACGAGCAGTACTTC
abundance: few; d_gene: .; j_gene: TRBJ2-1; v_gene: TRBV5-1; CDR3aa: CASSAGPVNEQFF; CDR3nt: TGCGCCAGCAGCGCGGGACCAGTCAATGAGCAGTTCTTC
abundance: few; d_gene: .; j_gene: TRBJ1-2; v_gene: TRBV6-2/TRBV6-3; CDR3aa: CASSYIRYGYTF; CDR3nt: TGTGCCAGCAGTTACATCCGCTATGGCTACACCTTC
abundance: .; d_gene: .; j_gene: TRBJ2-7; v_gene: TRBV21-1; CDR3aa: CASSKVWPPAKEQYF; CDR3nt: TGTGCCAGCAGCAAAGTGTGGCCGCCGGCCAAGGAGCAGTACTTC
abundance: .; d_gene: .; j_gene: TRBJ2-7; v_gene: TRBV5-6; CDR3aa: CASSLGQYTYEQYF; CDR3nt: TGTGCCAGCAGCTTGGGCCAGTATACCTACGAGCAGTACTTC
abundance: .; d_gene: TRBD1; j_gene: TRBJ1-4; v_gene: TRBV12-3/TRBV12-4; CDR3aa: CASREGTGGNEKLFF; CDR3nt: TGTGCCAGCAGGGAAGGGACAGGGGGAAATGAAAAACTGTTTTTT
abundance: .; d_gene: .; j_gene: TRBJ1-6; v_gene: TRBV6-5; CDR3aa: CASSYSSKAGSPSPLHF; CDR3nt: TGTGCCAGCAGTTACTCGAGTAAGGCAGGGTCGCCTTCACCCCTCCACTTT
abundance: .; d_gene: .; j_gene: TRBJ2-1; v_gene: TRBV25-1; CDR3aa: CASSEGGQRQFF; CDR3nt: TGTGCCAGCAGTGAGGGGGGACAGAGGCAGTTCTTC
abundance: .; d_gene: .; j_gene: TRBJ2-5; v_gene: TRBV6-6; CDR3aa: CASRSRLETQYF; CDR3nt: TGTGCCAGCAGGAGTCGCTTAGAGACCCAGTACTTC
abundance: .; d_gene: .; j_gene: TRBJ2-5; v_gene: TRBV12-3/TRBV12-4; CDR3aa: CASRSLMGAQETQYF; CDR3nt: TGTGCCAGCAGATCCTTGATGGGGGCTCAAGAGACCCAGTACTTC
abundance: .; d_gene: TRBD2; j_gene: TRBJ2-1; v_gene: TRBV7-3; CDR3aa: CASSPQGKTSLGFDEQFF; CDR3nt: TGTGCCAGCAGCCCGCAGGGAAAGACTAGCCTGGGGTTCGATGAGCAGTTCTTC
abundance: .; d_gene: .; j_gene: TRBJ2-7; v_gene: TRBV6-5; CDR3aa: CASSYKETYEQYF; CDR3nt: TGTGCCAGCAGTTACAAGGAAACCTACGAGCAGTACTTC
abundance: .; d_gene: TRBD1; j_gene: TRBJ2-4; v_gene: TRBV11-2; CDR3aa: CASSLTRDRGDIQYF; CDR3nt: TGTGCCAGCAGCCTCACCCGGGACAGGGGTGACATTCAGTACTTC
abundance: .; d_gene: .; j_gene: TRBJ2-1; v_gene: TRBV6-2/TRBV6-3; CDR3aa: CATGPGRANTEQFF; CDR3nt: TGTGCAACCGGGCCGGGGCGTGCTAATACTGAGCAGTTCTTC
abundance: .; d_gene: TRBD2; j_gene: TRBJ2-3; v_gene: TRBV28; CDR3aa: CASSGRGTDTQYF; CDR3nt: TGTGCCAGCAGTGGGCGGGGGACAGATACGCAGTATTTT
abundance: .; d_gene: TRBD2; j_gene: TRBJ2-7; v_gene: TRBV27; CDR3aa: CASRRGGSWNEQYF; CDR3nt: TGTGCCAGTCGTCGGGGGGGCTCCTGGAACGAGCAGTACTTC
abundance: .; d_gene: .; j_gene: TRBJ1-5; v_gene: TRBV12-3/TRBV12-4; CDR3aa: CASSWTASNQPQHF; CDR3nt: TGTGCCAGCAGCTGGACGGCATCCAATCAGCCCCAGCATTTT
abundance: .; d_gene: .; j_gene: TRBJ2-3; v_gene: TRBV7-9; CDR3aa: CASSLRASTQYF; CDR3nt: TGTGCCAGCAGCTTGCGGGCTTCCACGCAGTATTTT